The rows below give T cell receptor beta chains drawn from one sample of a study of Ad26.COV2.S vaccination and SARS-CoV-2 variants. Libraries were prepared by immunoSEQ multiplex PCR; TCRdb keeps only in-frame clonotypes and omits some of them. Of about 480,000 clones listed, roughly 89% are singletons. Sequencing used peripheral blood, obtained in a trial of Ad26.COV2.S vaccine versus placebo. The receptors here all came from a person aged 18-65 years who received the Ad26.COV2.S COVID-19 vaccine or a placebo. The CDR3 runs from the conserved cysteine through the conserved F or W. D genes are given only for firm matches. The listing skips clone size in some rows; elsewhere it reads once, few, many or a size class.

J gene: TRBJ1-1
D gene: TRBD1
V gene: TRBV3-1/TRBV3-2
clone size: .
CDR3 DNA: TGTGCCAGCAGCCAAGCAGGGGGTGACACTGAAGCTTTCTTT
CDR3 protein: CASSQAGGDTEAFF

J gene: TRBJ2-2
D gene: .
V gene: TRBV2
clone size: once
CDR3 DNA: TGTGCCAGCAGCCCAACAGTGAACACCGGGGAGCTGTTTTTT
CDR3 protein: CASSPTVNTGELFF

J gene: TRBJ1-5
D gene: .
V gene: TRBV9
clone size: .
CDR3 DNA: TGTGCCAGCAGTCTTGACGGCAGGAATCAGCCCCAGCATTTT
CDR3 protein: CASSLDGRNQPQHF

J gene: TRBJ1-2
D gene: .
V gene: TRBV2
clone size: .
CDR3 DNA: TGTGCCAGCACTACAGCTGAACGTACTAACTATGGCTACACCTTC
CDR3 protein: CASTTAERTNYGYTF

J gene: TRBJ1-5
D gene: .
V gene: TRBV21-1
clone size: .
CDR3 DNA: TGTGCCAGCAGCAAACAGGGGGCTGGCAATCAGCCCCAGCATTTT
CDR3 protein: CASSKQGAGNQPQHF

J gene: TRBJ2-7
D gene: .
V gene: TRBV4-3
clone size: .
CDR3 DNA: TGCGCCAGCAGCCAAGGGAGGGCCAACGAGCAGTACTTC
CDR3 protein: CASSQGRANEQYF

J gene: TRBJ2-1
D gene: .
V gene: TRBV9
clone size: .
CDR3 DNA: TGTGCCAGCAGCGTAGGAATAATGTCCGGGTACAATGAGCAGTTCTTC
CDR3 protein: CASSVGIMSGYNEQFF

J gene: TRBJ1-1
D gene: .
V gene: TRBV29-1
clone size: .
CDR3 DNA: TGCAGCGTTGAGAGGGGGATGAACACTGAAGCTTTCTTT
CDR3 protein: CSVERGMNTEAFF

J gene: TRBJ1-2
D gene: .
V gene: TRBV6-1
clone size: .
CDR3 DNA: TGTGCCAGCAGTTTACAAGGGGATGGCTACACCTTC
CDR3 protein: CASSLQGDGYTF

J gene: TRBJ2-7
D gene: TRBD1
V gene: TRBV7-9
clone size: .
CDR3 DNA: TGTGCCAGCAGCTGGACAGGGACAACCTACGAGCAGTACTTC
CDR3 protein: CASSWTGTTYEQYF

J gene: TRBJ2-5
D gene: TRBD1
V gene: TRBV27
clone size: .
CDR3 DNA: TGTGCCAGCAGTTCGGGACAGATTTTCGGGGAGACCCAGTACTTC
CDR3 protein: CASSSGQIFGETQYF

J gene: TRBJ1-4
D gene: .
V gene: TRBV19
clone size: few
CDR3 DNA: TGTGCCAGTAGTCGTTTGCCTGAAAAACTGTTTTTT
CDR3 protein: CASSRLPEKLFF

J gene: TRBJ2-1
D gene: .
V gene: TRBV7-9
clone size: few
CDR3 DNA: TGTGCCAGCACCGACCTGGGCCATGAGCAGTTCTTC
CDR3 protein: CASTDLGHEQFF

J gene: TRBJ1-1
D gene: .
V gene: TRBV28
clone size: .
CDR3 DNA: TGTGCCAGCAAGAAGGGAGTGAACACTGAAGCTTTCTTT
CDR3 protein: CASKKGVNTEAFF

J gene: TRBJ2-7
D gene: .
V gene: TRBV6-1
clone size: .
CDR3 DNA: TGTGCCAGCAGTGAAGCAGGCAACCGCTACGAGCAGTACTTC
CDR3 protein: CASSEAGNRYEQYF

J gene: TRBJ2-2
D gene: .
V gene: TRBV5-6
clone size: .
CDR3 DNA: TGTGCCAGCAGCTTGGGAAGGACTCGTGCCGGGGAGCTGTTTTTT
CDR3 protein: CASSLGRTRAGELFF

J gene: TRBJ1-1
D gene: TRBD1
V gene: TRBV4-2
clone size: .
CDR3 DNA: TGTGCCAGCAGCCAGGAACCAGGGGGCGGCGGGTCCACTGAAGCTTTCTTT
CDR3 protein: CASSQEPGGGGSTEAFF

J gene: TRBJ1-5
D gene: .
V gene: TRBV6-5
clone size: .
CDR3 DNA: TGTGCCAGCAGTCTCCCGGGGTACAATCAGCCCCAGCATTTT
CDR3 protein: CASSLPGYNQPQHF